A single sample gave rise to the 19 T cell receptor beta chains below, sequenced in a study of blood T cell repertoires in COVID-19. Profiled with immunoSEQ multiplex PCR; TCRdb holds only in-frame clones, not every one. The sample lists some 200,000 clones, more than 80% occurring once. The source material was PBMCs or T cells enriched from blood (not recorded which). The origin of the receptors is a man aged 40-49 years who had recovered from COVID-19.

The rearrangement uses TRBV27 and TRBJ1-5; perhaps TRBD1 as D (5 bases). The CDR3 length is 12 residues. CDR1 is MNHEY, CDR2 SMNVEV, per germline (reference sequence). V was pared by 9 bases and J by 5 bases, with 11 bases between. The CDR3, as DNA: TGTGCCAGACCGACGGGGGATCAGCCCCAGCATTTT. Amino acid sequence: CARPTGDQPQHF.

The J gene is TRBJ2-7, the V gene TRBV2; tentative D call: TRBD2 (5 bases). V lost 11 bases and J lost 5, with 19 bases in between. From germline, CDR1 is SNHLY and CDR2 FYNNEI. The CDR3 runs 13 residues. CDR3 in amino acids: CAGRGLAFDEQYF. In DNA, the CDR3 is TGTGCCGGCCGAGGTCTAGCTTTTGACGAGCAGTACTTC.

This sequence joins TRBV7-9 and TRBJ2-5; a possible D gene is TRBD1 (6 bases). Germline CDR1 and CDR2: SEHNR and FQNEAQ (reference sequence). The V gene lost 1 base and the J gene lost 5 bases, with 11 bases spanning the gap. The CDR3 has 14 amino acids. This CDR3 is CASSLGGRSETQYF. The CDR3 DNA reads TGTGCCAGCAGCTTAGGGGGGCGTTCGGAGACCCAGTACTTC.

V usage is TRBV28 and J usage is TRBJ1-2, with TRBD1 identical over 9 bases. The CDR3 totals 13 residues. CDR1 is MDHEN, CDR2 SYDVKM, per germline. V lost 4 bases to trimming and J lost 4 bases; unmatched junction nucleotides: 1. DNA of the CDR3: TGTGCCAGCAGTTCGGACAGGGGCTATGGCTACACCTTC. Protein sequence: CASSSDRGYGYTF.

The chain is built from TRBV9 and TRBJ1-3; no clear D. This CDR3 contains 15 residues. Germline V gene data show CDR1 as SGDLS and CDR2 as YYNGEE. V was shortened by 0 bases and J by 1 base, with 8 bases between the two germline ends. Here the CDR3 reads CASSVERGSGNTIYF. The CDR3 coding sequence is TGTGCCAGCAGCGTAGAGCGGGGATCTGGAAACACCATATATTTT.

The V gene is TRBV9, the J gene TRBJ2-7; maybe TRBD2 (6 bases). CDR1 is SGDLS, CDR2 YYNGEE, per germline. CDR3 size: 14 residues. With 2 bases removed from V and 7 bases from J, the gap between germline ends came to 16 bases. The CDR3 sequence is CASSVGGLPGEQYF. In DNA, the CDR3 is TGTGCCAGCAGCGTTGGAGGGCTACCTGGGGAGCAGTACTTC.

The V call is TRBV3-1 (or the pseudogene TRBV3-2), the J call TRBJ1-2; D is possibly TRBD1 (6 bases). Germline CDR1 reads LGHDT; CDR2 reads YNNKEL (reference sequence). This CDR3 contains 14 residues. Trimming took 4 bases from V and 7 from J, leaving 16 bases between them. CDR3 nucleotide sequence: TGTGCCAGCAGCCCCCCTGGGGGCGGACCTGGCTACACCTTC. This translates into CASSPPGGGPGYTF.

The chain recombines TRBV5-5 with TRBJ2-4; D is perhaps TRBD2 (6 bases). CDR1 is SGHKS, CDR2 YYEKEE, per germline (reference sequence). The CDR3 loop spans 17 amino acids. Trimming took 3 bases from V and 2 from J, leaving 18 bases between them. The CDR3 DNA is TGTGCCAGCAGCTCCTGGGCGGGGATCGGGACCAAAAACATTCAGTACTTC. Translating gives CASSSWAGIGTKNIQYF.

In DNA form, the CDR3 reads TGTGCCAGTAGTGAGACAAGCCCCACTGAAGCTTTCTTT. Protein product: CASSETSPTEAFF. V usage is TRBV19 and J usage is TRBJ1-1, with D unresolved. The length of the CDR3 is 13 residues. Germline V gene lookup returns CDR1 LNHDA and CDR2 SQIVND (reference sequence). Trimming shortened V by 5 bases and J by 4 bases, and 11 bases separated the two germline ends. The whole variable domain, filled in from reference TRBV19 and TRBJ1-1, reads DGGITQSPKYLFRKEGQNVTLSCEQNLNHDAMYWYRQDPGQGLRLIYYSQIVNDFQKGDIAEGYSVSREKKESFPLTVTSAQKNPTAFYLCASSETSPTEAFFGQGTRLTVV.

V and J are TRBV18 and TRBJ2-1, with TRBD2 matching over 7 bases. This CDR3 is 13 amino acids long. Unmatched junction bases numbered 3, after V lost 3 bases and J lost 7 bases. The germline CDR1 and CDR2 sequences are KGHSH and LQKENI. The CDR3 coding sequence is TGTGCCAGCTCACCCGGGGGGAGGAATGAGCAGTTCTTC. Residues: CASSPGGRNEQFF.

V gene TRBV28 combines with J gene TRBJ2-1; 7 bases are a match to TRBD1. The CDR3 runs 16 residues. CDR1 is MDHEN, CDR2 SYDVKM, per germline. Trimming removed 7 bases from V and 0 bases from J; junction bases left unmatched: 9. CDR3 sequence (DNA): TGTGCCAGCATCTCACAGGGGACCAGCTCCTACAATGAGCAGTTCTTC. Encoded protein: CASISQGTSSYNEQFF. The full variable domain, its missing parts supplied by reference TRBV28 and TRBJ2-1, is DVKVTQSSRYLVKRTGEKVFLECVQDMDHENMFWYRQDPGLGLRLIYFSYDVKMKEKGDIPEGYSVSREKKERFSLILESASTNQTSMYLCASISQGTSSYNEQFFGPGTRLTVL.

The V gene is TRBV5-1, the J gene TRBJ1-1; D is uncertain. The CDR3 consists of 15 residues. The germline V and J ends were trimmed by 2 bases and 6 bases, with 17 bases remaining between them. Germline CDR1 and CDR2: SGHRS and YFSETQ. The CDR3 DNA reads TGCGCCAGCAGCTTTCGTGGGGTGGGAGACCCTGAAGCTTTCTTT. As protein: CASSFRGVGDPEAFF.

J is TRBJ2-7 and V is TRBV20-1, with no clear D. Trimming removed 1 base at V and 5 bases at J, with 6 bases between. The CDR3 is made up of 11 amino acids. Germline CDR1 and CDR2: DFQATT and SNEGSKA (reference sequence). The DNA for the CDR3 is TGCAGTGCTAGAGGGCTTGACGAGCAGTACTTC. It codes for CSARGLDEQYF.

The chain joins TRBV7-9 to TRBJ1-2; TRBD1 might be the D (5 bases). V was trimmed by 4 bases and J by 8 bases, leaving 17 bases between them. The CDR3 length is 14 residues. The germline V gene encodes CDR1 SEHNR and CDR2 FQNEAQ (reference sequence). CDR3 region: CASSWGGLFEGYTF. Written as DNA, the CDR3 is TGTGCCAGCAGCTGGGGGGGACTCTTTGAGGGCTACACCTTC.

The V and J genes are TRBV30 and TRBJ2-7; perhaps TRBD2 as D (5 bases). This CDR3 has 14 amino acids. V shed 0 bases and J shed 4 bases, with 13 bases lying between them. The germline V gene encodes CDR1 GTSNPN and CDR2 SVGIG (reference sequence). DNA for the CDR3: TGTGCCTGGAGTGTACCTCGCGGGCGTTACGAGCAGTACTTC. Amino acid sequence: CAWSVPRGRYEQYF.

The rearrangement joins TRBV13 to TRBJ1-2, with TRBD1 matching over 10 bases. V shed 5 bases, J shed 4 bases, and the junction held 7 bases outside the gene matches. CDR1 and CDR2 (germline): PRHDT, FYEKMQ (reference sequence). This CDR3 has 15 amino acids. The CDR3 is CASSLTGTGAYGYTF. For the CDR3, the DNA is TGTGCCAGCAGCCTCACCGGGACAGGGGCCTATGGCTACACCTTC.

The gene calls are TRBV12-5 and TRBJ2-1, with TRBD2 matching 10 bases. V dropped 2 bases and J dropped 7; count of bases not matched to a gene: 11. CDR1 and CDR2 (germline): LGHNT, FRNRAP. This CDR3 comprises 17 residues. CDR3 bases: TGTGCTAGTGGTTTGAGGGTCCCCCTAGCGGGAGATAATGAGCAGTTCTTC. Its translation: CASGLRVPLAGDNEQFF.

This clone was recorded a few times. The gene calls are TRBV12-5 and TRBJ2-1, with D maybe TRBD2 (5 bases). Germline V gene data show CDR1 as LGHNT and CDR2 as FRNRAP. The CDR3 consists of 12 residues. The ends were cut back, 2 bases at V and 6 bases at J, with 5 bases in the middle. The CDR3 spells CASGLTSNEQFF. As DNA, the CDR3 is TGTGCTAGTGGTTTGACTAGCAATGAGCAGTTCTTC. Combining the CDR3 with reference TRBV12-5 and TRBJ2-1 gives the whole variable domain DARVTQTPRHKVTEMGQEVTMRCQPILGHNTVFWYRQTMMQGLELLAYFRNRAPLDDSGMPKDRFSAEMPDATLATLKIQPSEPRDSAVYFCASGLTSNEQFFGPGTRLTVL.

The V gene is TRBV6-1, the J gene TRBJ2-1; 11 bases align to TRBD2. V dropped 4 bases and J dropped 2; count of bases not matched to a gene: 4. This CDR3 contains 16 residues. In germline, CDR1 is MNHNS, CDR2 SASEGT. In nucleotides, the CDR3 is TGTGCCAGCAGTGCACTTAGCGGGGGGGCCTACAATGAGCAGTTCTTC. Protein sequence: CASSALSGGAYNEQFF.